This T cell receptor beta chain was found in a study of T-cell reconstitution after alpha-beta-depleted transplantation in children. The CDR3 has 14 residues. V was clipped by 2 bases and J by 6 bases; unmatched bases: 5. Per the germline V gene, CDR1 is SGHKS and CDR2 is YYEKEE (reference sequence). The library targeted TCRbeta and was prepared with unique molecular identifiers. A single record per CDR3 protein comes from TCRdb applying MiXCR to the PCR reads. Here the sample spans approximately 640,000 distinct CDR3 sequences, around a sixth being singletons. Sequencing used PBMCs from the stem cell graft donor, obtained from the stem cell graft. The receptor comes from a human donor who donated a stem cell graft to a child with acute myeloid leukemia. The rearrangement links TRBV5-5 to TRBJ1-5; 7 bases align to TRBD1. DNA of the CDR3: TGTGCCAGCAGCTTTAGTACAGGGGCTCAGCCCCAGCATTTT. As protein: CASSFSTGAQPQHF.